What follows are 27 T cell receptor beta chains derived from one specimen sequenced in a study of blood T cell repertoires in COVID-19. The protocol was immunoSEQ multiplex PCR, while the TCRdb copy is restricted to in-frame clones and leaves out a portion. The sample consists of just under 20,000 clones, over 90% of them appearing once. Sequenced material: peripheral blood. These receptors originate from a woman in her forties or fifties with active COVID-19.

The chain has TRBV10-2 and TRBJ1-2; TRBD1 matches at 7 bases. The CDR3 totals 13 residues. CDR1 and CDR2 (germline): WSHSY, SAAADI. The trim removed 3 bases at V and 5 bases at J, leaving 3 bases unmatched. DNA for the CDR3: TGCGCCAGCAGTGAAGGGACAGCGTATGGCTACACCTTC. Protein product: CASSEGTAYGYTF.

This clone has a single count. The V call is TRBV24-1, the J call TRBJ1-2; no clear D. Trimming took off 4 bases at V and 2 bases at J, with 13 bases between the two ends. CDR3 size: 15 residues. Germline V lookup: CDR1 KGHDR, CDR2 SFDVKD. For the CDR3, the DNA is TGTGCCACCAGTGACCCGGGGAGGGCAAACTATGGCTACACCTTC. This translates into CATSDPGRANYGYTF.

This clone was seen a single time. The junction departs from germline at one end; a sequencing error may be responsible. The chain carries TRBV7-9 and TRBJ1-1, with D possibly being TRBD1 (5 bases). Germline CDR1 reads SEHNR; CDR2 reads FQNEAQ (reference sequence). The CDR3 length is 8 residues. The CDR3 DNA reads as TGTGCCAGCAGCCAGGACAACTTT. This gives the protein CASSQDNF.

The chain employs TRBV27 and TRBJ2-3; D not certain. The CDR3 has 13 amino acids. CDR1 and CDR2 from the germline V gene are MNHEY and SMNVEV (reference sequence). The V end lost 3 bases, the J end lost 1 base, and 5 bases lay between the germline ends. The CDR3 reads CASSLKRTDTQYF. CDR3 nucleotides: TGTGCCAGCAGTTTGAAGCGCACAGATACGCAGTATTTT.

V usage is TRBV5-1 and J usage is TRBJ2-3; D is unresolved. Trimming removed 1 base at V and 6 bases at J, with 15 bases between. The germline gives CDR1 SGHRS, CDR2 YFSETQ. This CDR3 region has 15 residues. CDR3 sequence: CASSLQAEAPDTQYF. In DNA, the CDR3 is TGCGCCAGCAGCTTGCAAGCCGAAGCTCCGGATACGCAGTATTTT.

The rearrangement joins TRBV5-4 to TRBJ2-5; D uncertain. The V end was cut by 1 base, the J end by 2 bases, with 9 bases between. The V gene's germline CDR1 is SGHNT and CDR2 YYREEE (reference sequence). The CDR3 is 14 residues long. The CDR3 DNA is TGTGCCAGCAGCTTGCCGGGTCTTCAAGAGACCCAGTACTTC. Translating it yields CASSLPGLQETQYF.

This chain joins TRBV3-1 (or the pseudogene TRBV3-2) and TRBJ1-2; the match to TRBD1 covers 7 bases. Germline lookup yields CDR1 LGHDT and CDR2 YNNKEL (reference sequence). J gave up 4 bases and V 4 bases, and 3 bases lay outside the gene matches. This CDR3 has 13 amino acids. Here the CDR3 DNA reads TGTGCCAGCAGCCCCCGGGACAGCTATGGCTACACCTTC. Protein sequence: CASSPRDSYGYTF.

This clone was recorded once. This rearrangement joins TRBV7-8 to TRBJ1-5; D uncertain. The CDR3 covers 15 residues. Germline V CDR1 and CDR2: SGHVS, FQNEAQ. The ends were cut back, 1 base at V and 4 bases at J, with 11 bases in the middle. The CDR3 region has the DNA TGTGCCAGCAGCTTAGGAGGCCGTGGGAATCAGCCCCAGCATTTT. Translating gives CASSLGGRGNQPQHF.

The chain links TRBV2 to TRBJ1-1; 7 bases agree with TRBD1. The CDR3 sequence is 15 residues long. The junction had 14 bases not matched to a gene; V was cut back by 2 bases and J by 11 bases. The germline CDR1 and CDR2 sequences are SNHLY and FYNNEI. DNA for the CDR3: TGTGCCAGCAGTGAAAAGGGAGACAGGGCCATCCGGGCTTTCTTT. Amino acids: CASSEKGDRAIRAFF.

V gene TRBV19 combines with J gene TRBJ1-5, with D possibly TRBD1 on 5 matching bases. Per the germline V gene, CDR1 is LNHDA and CDR2 is SQIVND (reference sequence). V lost 6 bases and J lost 7, with 13 bases in between. This CDR3 is 13 amino acids long. The CDR3 DNA sequence: TGTGCCAGTAGCGGCGTTGGGGGGCAGCCCCAGCATTTT. It codes for CASSGVGGQPQHF.

CDR3 sequence: CASSWAAGGPSDTQYF. In nucleotides, the CDR3 is TGCGCCAGCAGCTGGGCAGCGGGAGGGCCCTCAGATACGCAGTATTTT. The chain combines TRBV5-1 with TRBJ2-3; 10 bases are a match to TRBD2. The CDR3 length is 16 residues. Germline loops: CDR1 SGHRS, CDR2 YFSETQ. Trimming at V came to 3 bases and at J to 4 bases, leaving 8 bases not matched to a gene.

The chain joins TRBV7-9 to TRBJ2-2, with TRBD2 matching over 9 bases. Germline CDR1 is SEHNR and CDR2 is FQNEAQ (reference sequence). The CDR3 spans 15 residues. J was trimmed by 0 bases and V by 5 bases; bases with no gene match: 1. CDR3 loop: CASSPSGTNTGELFF. CDR3 DNA sequence: TGTGCCAGCAGCCCTAGCGGGACGAACACCGGGGAGCTGTTTTTT. Full variable domain (rest looked up from reference TRBV7-9 and TRBJ2-2): DTGVSQNPRHKITKRGQNVTFRCDPISEHNRLYWYRQTLGQGPEFLTYFQNEAQLEKSRLLSDRFSAERPKGSFSTLEIQRTEQGDSAMYLCASSPSGTNTGELFFGEGSRLTVL.

This chain connects TRBV7-9 to TRBJ2-3, with 10 bases that match TRBD1. This CDR3 is built from 18 residues. V shed 5 bases, J shed 4 bases, and the junction held 15 bases outside the gene matches. Per the germline V gene, CDR1 is SEHNR and CDR2 is FQNEAQ (reference sequence). CDR3 sequence (DNA): TGTGCCAGCAGCCTCCCTTCGACAGGGGGCAGGGGGGCAGATACGCAGTATTTT. As protein: CASSLPSTGGRGADTQYF.

This clone was seen once. The V call is TRBV5-4, the J call TRBJ1-1, with 11 bases matching TRBD1. The V gene end was trimmed by 6 bases and the J gene end by 7 bases; junction bases not matched to a gene: 11. Germline V gene lookup returns CDR1 SGHNT and CDR2 YYREEE (reference sequence). The CDR3 loop spans 15 amino acids. The CDR3 DNA sequence: TGTGCCAGCAATCCGGACAGGGGGCGCGGGAGTGAAGCTTTCTTT. The encoded protein is CASNPDRGRGSEAFF.

J is TRBJ1-2 and V is TRBV5-4, with 7 bases that match TRBD1. Germline-derived CDR1 and CDR2 are SGHNT and YYREEE (reference sequence). Trimming at V came to 4 bases and at J to 4 bases, leaving 7 bases not matched to a gene. The CDR3 contains 14 residues. The CDR3 is CASSPGQVFYGYTF. CDR3 nucleotide sequence: TGTGCCAGCAGCCCCGGACAGGTTTTCTATGGCTACACCTTC.

This clone was seen a single time. V gene TRBV19 combines with J gene TRBJ2-1, with TRBD2 matching 10 bases. V was clipped by 7 bases and J by 6 bases; unmatched bases: 15. The CDR3 covers 17 residues. Per germline, CDR1 LNHDA and CDR2 SQIVND (reference sequence). The CDR3 protein is CASIASGRTPGVNEQFF. The CDR3 nucleotides read TGTGCCAGTATCGCTAGCGGGAGAACCCCCGGGGTCAATGAGCAGTTCTTC. The complete variable domain, with remaining parts taken from reference TRBV19 and TRBJ2-1, reads DGGITQSPKYLFRKEGQNVTLSCEQNLNHDAMYWYRQDPGQGLRLIYYSQIVNDFQKGDIAEGYSVSREKKESFPLTVTSAQKNPTAFYLCASIASGRTPGVNEQFFGPGTRLTVL.

The rearrangement joins TRBV4-1 to TRBJ2-7; the D gene is possibly TRBD2 (6 bases). V was cut by 1 base and J by 2 bases, with 15 bases left in between. Per germline, CDR1 MGHRA and CDR2 YSYEKL. The CDR3 is 16 residues long. CDR3 protein: CASSQAPGLVTYEQYF. In nucleotides, the CDR3 is TGCGCCAGCAGCCAAGCACCGGGACTCGTAACCTACGAGCAGTACTTC.

In this sample, this clone turned up once. This chain uses TRBV12-3 or TRBV12-4 with TRBJ2-4, with 12 bases identical to TRBD1. The CDR3 loop spans 13 amino acids. V lost 6 bases and J lost 16; bases outside the gene matches: 10. The CDR3 bases are TGTGCCAGCAGATCCGGGACAGGGGGCGTACACTACTTC. Translating gives CASRSGTGGVHYF.

The chain carries TRBV7-8 and TRBJ2-6, with D possibly being TRBD2 (7 bases). Germline CDR1 and CDR2: SGHVS and FQNEAQ. The CDR3 runs 17 residues. Trimming cost V 2 bases and J 2 bases, with 13 bases left between them. The DNA of the CDR3 is TGTGCCAGCAGCTTAAATAGGGGGGGACCTGGGGCCAACGTCCTGACTTTC. Amino acid sequence: CASSLNRGGPGANVLTF.

In its sample, this clone was seen once. The chain uses TRBV30 and TRBJ1-1; a weak D match, TRBD1 (5 bases). The germline V and J ends were trimmed by 8 bases and 4 bases, with 11 bases remaining between them. In germline, CDR1 is GTSNPN, CDR2 SVGIG (reference sequence). The CDR3 totals 11 residues. The CDR3 DNA is TGTGCCAGAGACAGTATCACTGAAGCTTTCTTT. As protein: CARDSITEAFF.

The chain employs TRBV6-2 or TRBV6-3 and TRBJ1-5; no definite D call. Trimming cost V 0 bases and J 3 bases, with 9 bases left between them. The CDR3 spans 15 residues. Germline V gene lookup returns CDR1 MNHEY and CDR2 SVGEGT. The CDR3 loop is CASSYSPEINQPQHF. CDR3 DNA sequence: TGTGCCAGCAGTTACTCGCCAGAAATCAATCAGCCCCAGCATTTT.

V is TRBV18 and J is TRBJ1-4; no definite D call. CDR1 and CDR2 from the germline V gene are KGHSH and LQKENI. The CDR3 loop spans 15 amino acids. V was shortened by 3 bases and J by 10 bases, with 18 bases between the two germline ends. The CDR3 here is CASSPARKYGGKLFF. The DNA for the CDR3 is TGTGCCAGCTCACCCGCCAGGAAATATGGTGGAAAACTGTTTTTT.

The CDR3 DNA reads as TGTGCCAGCAGTTCTCGGGGGGCACTCTACACCTTC. Amino acids: CASSSRGALYTF. This chain connects TRBV6-5 to TRBJ1-2, with D possibly TRBD1 on 6 matching bases. The CDR3 contains 12 residues. Trimming removed 4 bases at V and 10 bases at J, with 13 bases between. Germline V gene data show CDR1 as MNHEY and CDR2 as SVGAGI.

For the CDR3, the DNA is TGTGCCAGCAGTTTAGGTAGGGGTACCTACGAGCAGTACTTC. This sequence encodes CASSLGRGTYEQYF. V gene TRBV6-5 combines with J gene TRBJ2-7, with a weak D call TRBD1 (5 bases). The CDR3 sequence is 14 residues long. The germline V gene has CDR1 MNHEY and CDR2 SVGAGI. V gave up 4 bases and J gave up 2 bases, with 12 bases separating them.

V is TRBV5-4 and J is TRBJ2-7; 15 bases map to TRBD2. This CDR3 comprises 17 residues. After removal of 3 bases from V and 6 bases from J, the junction contained 10 bases not matched to a gene. Germline CDR1 is SGHNT and CDR2 is YYREEE (reference sequence). CDR3 DNA: TGTGCCAGCAGCTCGGGACTAGCGGGAGGCCTGCCCCGCGAGCAGTACTTC. Amino acid sequence: CASSSGLAGGLPREQYF.

The genes are TRBV19 and TRBJ1-1; weak D call: TRBD1 (5 bases). Germline V gene lookup returns CDR1 LNHDA and CDR2 SQIVND (reference sequence). This CDR3 is 15 amino acids long. V shed 5 bases and J shed 0 bases, with 13 bases lying between them. The CDR3 DNA reads TGTGCCAGTAGTCCACGCGGACACCTGAACACTGAAGCTTTCTTT. Translation gives CASSPRGHLNTEAFF.

With regard to this clone: In the same sample, other DNA sequences code for this CDR3. This chain uses TRBV4-1 with TRBJ2-5, with D unresolved. CDR3 length: 13 residues. Germline V CDR1 and CDR2: MGHRA, YSYEKL. V was shortened by 1 base and J by 2 bases, with 5 bases between the two germline ends. CDR3 protein: CASSQALQETQYF. The CDR3 DNA reads as TGCGCCAGCAGCCAAGCCTTGCAAGAGACCCAGTACTTC.